This T cell receptor (beta chain) was recorded in a study of blood T cell repertoires in COVID-19. On the study more broadly: The study drew acute and convalescent COVID-19 samples from the United States, Italy and Spain. PBMCs, B-cell-depleted T cells, or T cells provided the cDNA or gDNA that made up the material.

This clone showed up just a few times. Per the original methods: Nucleated cell number was recorded as an estimate derived from reference gene primer amplification. This table comes from immunoSEQ multiplex PCR, and its TCRdb copy is limited to in-frame clones, with some not included. V and J calls and clone size are as listed in that table; D and trimming were resolved from the DNA. The sample has under 250,000 clones; around four fifths are singletons. Per germline, CDR1 MDHEN and CDR2 SYDVKM. This CDR3 has 15 amino acids. V gave up 4 bases and J gave up 4 bases; unmatched junction bases: 7. The source is a woman aged 55 to 70 who had recovered from COVID-19. V is TRBV28 and J is TRBJ2-7; 10 bases agree with TRBD1. The sample taken for sequencing was peripheral blood. CDR3 sequence reads: CASSSWDRGSYEQYF. The CDR3 DNA follows: TGTGCCAGCAGTTCATGGGACAGGGGATCGTACGAGCAGTACTTC.